This T cell receptor (beta chain) derives from a study of blood T cell repertoires in COVID-19. Looking at the study overall: Italy, Spain and the United States were the sources of the convalescent and acute COVID-19 samples.

Germline CDR1 is MDHEN and CDR2 is SYDVKM. The CDR3 consists of 13 residues. The V gene lost 6 bases and the J gene lost 1 base, with 9 bases spanning the gap. Symptom resolution, clearance, or two negative PCRs marked the recovered donors of Cohort 3. The data were produced by immunoSEQ multiplex PCR, yet TCRdb's version contains in-frame clones alone and is incomplete. The table records 95,000 to 150,000 clones, roughly 89% of them present only once. The source of this sequence is a woman aged 30 to 39 who had recovered from COVID-19. The rearrangement joins TRBV28 to TRBJ1-1; D is unclear. The sample taken for sequencing was PBMCs or T cells enriched from blood (not recorded which). The CDR3 nucleotides are TGTGCCAGCAGCCCTAGACGGAACACTGAAGCTTTCTTT. It encodes CASSPRRNTEAFF.